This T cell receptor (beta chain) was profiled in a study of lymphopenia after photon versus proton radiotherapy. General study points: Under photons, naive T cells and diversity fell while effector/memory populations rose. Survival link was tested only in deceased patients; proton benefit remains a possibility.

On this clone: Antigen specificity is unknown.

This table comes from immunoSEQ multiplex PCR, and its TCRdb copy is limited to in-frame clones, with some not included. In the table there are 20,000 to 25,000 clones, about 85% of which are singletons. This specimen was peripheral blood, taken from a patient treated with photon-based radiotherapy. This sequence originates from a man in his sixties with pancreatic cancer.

CDR3 sequence (DNA): TGTGCCTGGAAACTAGCGGGGAGTCTCAGTCCTTACGAGCAGTACTTC. It is translated as CAWKLAGSLSPYEQYF. The chain uses TRBV30 and TRBJ2-7, with TRBD2 matching over 10 bases. The junction had 13 bases not matched to a gene; V was cut back by 4 bases and J by 4 bases. The CDR3 sequence is 16 residues long. Per germline, CDR1 GTSNPN and CDR2 SVGIG (reference sequence).